Given below is one T cell receptor beta chain in context. Antigen unknown. CDR1 SGHNT and CDR2 YYREEE come from the germline V gene (reference sequence). The germline V and J ends were trimmed by 3 bases and 7 bases, with 16 bases remaining between them. The CDR3 contains 14 residues. This entry is derived from a study of cytomegalovirus exposure and HLA in healthy donors. Notes on the study in general: It was confirmed in vitro that a few of the CMV-associated chains were specific for CMV antigens.

Assay used: immunoSEQ multiplex PCR; TCRdb lists only in-frame clones, some missing. The data contain about 130,000 clones, roughly 86% of them singletons. Sequencing used PBMCs. The chain has TRBV5-4 and TRBJ1-1; D is undetermined. The TCR originated in a man aged 30 to 45 in good health and CMV-seronegative. The CDR3 bases are TGTGCCAGCAGCTACGGAGGGCGGTATAATGAAGCTTTCTTT. It specifies CASSYGGRYNEAFF.